Following are 31 T cell receptor beta chains from one sample sequenced in a study of T cell responses to AZD1222 COVID-19 vaccine. Only in-frame clones appear in the TCRdb table, and some are missing; sequencing was by immunoSEQ multiplex PCR. Among around 90,000 clones listed, about 90% were seen once. The input for sequencing was peripheral blood, taken on day 0 of MenACWY control vaccination. The receptors were sampled from an adult in good health.

This clone came up once. J is TRBJ2-1 and V is TRBV10-2; the match to TRBD1 covers 7 bases. This CDR3 has 14 amino acids. V was pared by 2 bases and J by 9 bases, with 7 bases of the junction left unmatched. Germline CDR1 and CDR2: WSHSY and SAAADI. CDR3 DNA sequence: TGCGCCAGCAGTGAGGGGACAGAGTATGTTGAGCAGTTCTTC. Encoded protein: CASSEGTEYVEQFF.

V gene TRBV6-5 combines with J gene TRBJ1-5; 8 nucleotides match TRBD1. There are 15 residues in the CDR3. The J segment lost 0 bases and the V segment lost 4 bases, leaving 2 bases of the junction unmatched. The germline gives CDR1 MNHEY, CDR2 SVGAGI. The CDR3 DNA reads TGTGCCAGCAGTTCACAGGGGGGTAGCAATCAGCCCCAGCATTTT. Protein sequence: CASSSQGGSNQPQHF.

The chain couples TRBV28 to TRBJ2-3; 8 nucleotides agree with TRBD2. The ends lost 5 bases at V and 7 bases at J; junction bases unmatched: 14. The CDR3 has 16 amino acids. Germline V gene sequence: CDR1 MDHEN, CDR2 SYDVKM. CDR3 in DNA: TGTGCCAGCAGTCCCCAGGGGCGGGGGGACACTTATACGCAGTATTTT. This encodes CASSPQGRGDTYTQYF. The full variable domain, its missing parts supplied by reference TRBV28 and TRBJ2-3, is DVKVTQSSRYLVKRTGEKVFLECVQDMDHENMFWYRQDPGLGLRLIYFSYDVKMKEKGDIPEGYSVSREKKERFSLILESASTNQTSMYLCASSPQGRGDTYTQYFGPGTRLTVL.

V usage is TRBV19 and J usage is TRBJ1-5, with 7 bases identical to TRBD1. Per the germline V gene, CDR1 is LNHDA and CDR2 is SQIVND (reference sequence). V lost 5 bases to trimming and J lost 6 bases; unmatched junction nucleotides: 7. The CDR3 runs 14 residues. The CDR3 DNA follows: TGTGCCAGTAGTTCGACAGGGCCGGGTCAGCCCCAGCATTTT. Its translation: CASSSTGPGQPQHF.

The chain joins TRBV19 to TRBJ1-2, with D perhaps matching TRBD1 (6 bases). Germline CDR1 LNHDA, CDR2 SQIVND (reference sequence). This CDR3 has 18 residues. Trimming shortened V by 5 bases and J by 2 bases, and 24 bases separated the two germline ends. For the CDR3, the DNA is TGTGCCAGTAGTGCCGGTTTCCTCATGGGGGCTTTGAACTATGGCTACACCTTC. This sequence encodes CASSAGFLMGALNYGYTF. The variable domain in full, with the rest retrieved from reference TRBV19 and TRBJ1-2, is DGGITQSPKYLFRKEGQNVTLSCEQNLNHDAMYWYRQDPGQGLRLIYYSQIVNDFQKGDIAEGYSVSREKKESFPLTVTSAQKNPTAFYLCASSAGFLMGALNYGYTFGSGTRLTVV.

V gene TRBV19 combines with J gene TRBJ1-5; 9 positions agree with TRBD1. Germline trimming cut 5 bases from V and 3 bases from J; bases unmatched to any gene: 8. Germline loops: CDR1 LNHDA, CDR2 SQIVND (reference sequence). This CDR3 comprises 16 residues. Written as DNA, the CDR3 is TGTGCCAGTAGTCCTCAGGGACAGGGTGACAATCAGCCCCAGCATTTT. Protein: CASSPQGQGDNQPQHF.

J is TRBJ2-1 and V is TRBV12-5; D may be TRBD1 (6 bases). V was pared by 1 base and J by 4 bases, with 11 bases between. This CDR3 contains 15 residues. Germline V gives CDR1 LGHNT, CDR2 FRNRAP. CDR3 sequence (DNA): TGTGCTAGTGGTTTGGGGCAGGGGTCGTACAATGAGCAGTTCTTC. Translation: CASGLGQGSYNEQFF.

This clone was seen only a few times. For the CDR3, the DNA is TGTGCCAGCAGCCCCAACTACGAGCAGTACTTC. Protein sequence: CASSPNYEQYF. V is TRBV9 and J is TRBJ2-7, with no clear D. This CDR3 comprises 11 residues. CDR1 and CDR2 from the germline V gene are SGDLS and YYNGEE. V lost 4 bases and J lost 3, with 5 bases in between.

V is TRBV20-1 and J is TRBJ2-1; TRBD1 is a possible D gene (6 bases). The CDR3 spans 15 residues. Germline-derived CDR1 and CDR2 are DFQATT and SNEGSKA (reference sequence). V gave up 3 bases and J gave up 10 bases, with 22 bases separating them. In DNA form, the CDR3 reads TGCAGTGCTAGTGGGGACACTACGACCTATCGGGAGCAGTTCTTC. Protein: CSASGDTTTYREQFF.

This rearrangement joins TRBV28 to TRBJ2-3; D might be TRBD2 (5 bases). The CDR3 length is 14 residues. Germline-derived CDR1 and CDR2 are MDHEN and SYDVKM. Between the trimmed V and J ends, which lost 3 bases and 0 bases, there was a span of 7 bases. The CDR3, as DNA: TGTGCCAGCAGTTTCGGGATTAGCACAGATACGCAGTATTTT. It specifies CASSFGISTDTQYF.

The chain employs TRBV7-9 and TRBJ2-3; TRBD1 matches at 10 bases. The CDR3 length is 13 residues. The germline V gene has CDR1 SEHNR and CDR2 FQNEAQ (reference sequence). With 5 bases clipped from V and 10 bases from J, the junction kept 6 bases outside the gene matches. This chain's CDR3 is CASSLGDRGPQYF. CDR3 nucleotides: TGTGCCAGCAGCCTAGGGGACAGGGGACCGCAGTATTTT.

This chain uses TRBV5-5 with TRBJ1-1, with 12 bases that match TRBD1. V trimming: 3 bases; J trimming: 11 bases; junction bases outside the gene matches: 5. The CDR3 loop spans 13 amino acids. Germline V CDR1 and CDR2: SGHKS, YYEKEE (reference sequence). CDR3 residues: CASSWTGTGGAFF. As DNA, the CDR3 is TGTGCCAGCAGCTGGACCGGGACAGGGGGCGCTTTCTTT.

This chain links TRBV7-9 with TRBJ2-3; D call uncertain. Between the trimmed V and J ends, which lost 3 bases and 1 base, there was a span of 14 bases. Germline V gives CDR1 SEHNR, CDR2 FQNEAQ (reference sequence). The CDR3 loop spans 16 amino acids. The CDR3 nucleotides are TGTGCCAGCAGCTTGTTGCAAGGTTTTGGCACAGATACGCAGTATTTT. It encodes CASSLLQGFGTDTQYF.

CDR3 DNA sequence: TGTGCCAGCAGCCACAACAACTACGAGCAGTACTTC. Its protein is CASSHNNYEQYF. The rearrangement uses TRBV12-3 or TRBV12-4 and TRBJ2-7; D ambiguous. This CDR3 has 12 residues. V lost 6 bases and J lost 3, with 9 bases in between.

The chain joins TRBV5-1 to TRBJ2-7; 8 positions match TRBD1. The V gene's germline CDR1 is SGHRS and CDR2 YFSETQ. The CDR3 totals 15 residues. Trimming at V came to 3 bases and at J to 0 bases, leaving 5 bases not matched to a gene. The CDR3 here is CASSSGGQNSYEQYF. Written as DNA, the CDR3 is TGCGCCAGCAGCTCAGGGGGCCAAAACTCCTACGAGCAGTACTTC.

This chain links TRBV9 with TRBJ2-1; D may be TRBD2 (5 bases). Germline V gene lookup returns CDR1 SGDLS and CDR2 YYNGEE. This CDR3 is built from 14 residues. Deletions cut 2 bases from V and 7 bases from J, with 13 bases between. This chain's CDR3 is CASSVSQRGNEQFF. The CDR3 nucleotides are TGTGCCAGCAGCGTTAGCCAGCGAGGGAATGAGCAGTTCTTC.

J is TRBJ2-2 and V is TRBV7-9; the match to TRBD2 covers 10 bases. V was clipped by 8 bases and J by 5 bases; unmatched bases: 5. Germline values: CDR1 SEHNR, CDR2 FQNEAQ (reference sequence). The CDR3 runs to 14 residues. CDR3 amino acids: CASRTSGITGELFF. CDR3 bases: TGTGCCAGCCGGACTAGCGGAATTACCGGGGAGCTGTTTTTT.

The chain recombines TRBV6-5 with TRBJ2-7; D is uncertain. Deletions cut 2 bases from V and 0 bases from J, with 14 bases between. Per germline, CDR1 MNHEY and CDR2 SVGAGI. CDR3 length equals 16 residues. For the CDR3, the DNA is TGTGCCAGCAGTTACCAAGCGCCGGATTCCTCCTACGAGCAGTACTTC. This translates into CASSYQAPDSSYEQYF.

This clone is a singleton in its sample. V and J are TRBV28 and TRBJ2-2; possible D gene TRBD2, 6 bases. CDR3 length: 15 amino acids. CDR1 MDHEN and CDR2 SYDVKM come from the germline V gene. V lost 2 bases, J lost 1 base, and 8 bases lay in between. As DNA, the CDR3 is TGTGCCAGCAGTTTAGGGGGGTTGAACACCGGGGAGCTGTTTTTT. It translates to CASSLGGLNTGELFF.

The chain recombines TRBV6-2 or TRBV6-3 with TRBJ1-1, with TRBD1 matching 8 bases. CDR3 length: 12 residues. Germline-derived CDR1 and CDR2 are MNHEY and SVGEGT. V was clipped by 4 bases and J by 7 bases; unmatched bases: 2. The CDR3 region has the DNA TGTGCCAGCAGTTTGGACAGGGTTGAAGCTTTCTTT. Translating gives CASSLDRVEAFF.

V gene TRBV5-4 combines with J gene TRBJ2-3; 8 nucleotides line up with TRBD1. Germline V gene data show CDR1 as SGHNT and CDR2 as YYREEE (reference sequence). V gave up 4 bases and J gave up 2 bases; unmatched junction bases: 12. This CDR3 spans 17 amino acids. The CDR3: CASSQGLPTGATDTQYF. CDR3 sequence (DNA): TGTGCCAGCAGCCAGGGCCTTCCGACAGGGGCCACAGATACGCAGTATTTT. The entire variable domain, with the rest obtained from reference TRBV5-4 and TRBJ2-3, is as follows: ETGVTQSPTHLIKTRGQQVTLRCSSQSGHNTVSWYQQALGQGPQFIFQYYREEENGRGNFPPRFSGLQFPNYSSELNVNALELDDSALYLCASSQGLPTGATDTQYFGPGTRLTVL.

The J gene is TRBJ2-5, the V gene TRBV12-3 or TRBV12-4; 8 nucleotides line up with TRBD1. CDR3 length equals 13 residues. Losses at the gene ends were 5 bases for V and 5 bases for J; bases not matched to a gene: 4. The CDR3 DNA is TGTGCCAGCAGTCCCCGACAGGGGGAGACCCAGTACTTC. As protein: CASSPRQGETQYF.

This chain joins TRBV18 and TRBJ2-5, with 8 bases matching TRBD2. Germline-derived CDR1 and CDR2 are KGHSH and LQKENI. The CDR3 totals 15 residues. V was clipped by 3 bases and J by 3 bases; unmatched bases: 6. CDR3 sequence: CASSPPGGGEETQYF. In DNA form, the CDR3 reads TGTGCCAGCTCACCCCCGGGGGGGGGCGAAGAGACCCAGTACTTC.

This clone was picked up one time. The CDR3 nucleotides are TGCGCCAGCAGCTTGCAGTACACCGGGGAGCTGTTTTTT. It encodes CASSLQYTGELFF. V and J are TRBV5-1 and TRBJ2-2, with D unresolved. Trimming removed 1 base from V and 3 bases from J, with 4 bases in between. This CDR3 spans 13 amino acids. CDR1 and CDR2 from the germline V gene are SGHRS and YFSETQ.

The rearrangement uses TRBV5-1 and TRBJ2-3, with a tentative D call TRBD1 (6 bases). V lost 2 bases and J 0 bases, leaving 10 bases between the germline ends. Germline assignment: CDR1 SGHRS and CDR2 YFSETQ. There are 15 residues in the CDR3. The CDR3 bases are TGCGCCAGCAGCTTACAGGGATCAAGCACAGATACGCAGTATTTT. Translated, it gives CASSLQGSSTDTQYF.

The chain has TRBV28 and TRBJ1-1; TRBD1 might be the D (6 bases). The ends were cut back, 5 bases at V and 6 bases at J, with 19 bases in the middle. This CDR3 has 15 residues. Germline V gene data show CDR1 as MDHEN and CDR2 as SYDVKM. The CDR3: CASSGSSGVPPEAFF. The DNA for the CDR3 is TGTGCCAGCAGTGGGTCCTCAGGGGTTCCCCCTGAAGCTTTCTTT.

The chain couples TRBV6-6 to TRBJ1-1; D unclear. V dropped 0 bases and J dropped 2 bases, with 4 bases sitting between them. Germline CDR1 MNHNY, CDR2 SVGAGI (reference sequence). The CDR3 loop spans 13 amino acids. The CDR3 is CASSYSTNTEAFF. The DNA for the CDR3 is TGTGCCAGCAGTTACTCGACTAACACTGAAGCTTTCTTT.

This clone has just a few counts. The chain employs TRBV19 and TRBJ1-1; 7 bases align to TRBD1. Germline V gives CDR1 LNHDA, CDR2 SQIVND (reference sequence). V shed 4 bases and J 4 bases; nucleotides not matched to a gene: 9. The CDR3 spans 15 residues. The CDR3 sequence: CASSRAGGRPTEAFF. CDR3 DNA sequence: TGTGCCAGTAGTAGGGCAGGGGGTCGCCCCACTGAAGCTTTCTTT.

The chain links TRBV5-5 to TRBJ1-5; the D is unclear. The CDR3 extends over 14 amino acids. V was cut by 0 bases and J by 5 bases, with 9 bases left in between. CDR1 is SGHKS, CDR2 YYEKEE, per germline (reference sequence). This CDR3 reads CASSLAVADQPQHF. The CDR3, as DNA: TGTGCCAGCAGCTTGGCCGTAGCGGATCAGCCCCAGCATTTT. Based on the CDR3 plus reference TRBV5-5 and TRBJ1-5, the full variable domain is DAGVTQSPTHLIKTRGQQVTLRCSPISGHKSVSWYQQVLGQGPQFIFQYYEKEERGRGNFPDRFSARQFPNYSSELNVNALLLGDSALYLCASSLAVADQPQHFGDGTRLSIL.

This chain links TRBV14 with TRBJ2-1, with D perhaps given as TRBD1 or TRBD2 (5 bases each). This CDR3 comprises 16 residues. Germline V lookup: CDR1 SGHDN, CDR2 FVKESK. V gave up 0 bases and J gave up 2 bases, with 11 bases separating them. The CDR3 here is CASSQDVRDPYNEQFF. DNA of the CDR3: TGTGCCAGCAGCCAAGATGTACGGGACCCCTACAATGAGCAGTTCTTC.

The rearrangement uses TRBV6-4 and TRBJ2-2; D not resolved. Germline CDR1 reads MRHNA; CDR2 reads SNTAGT. The V and J ends lost 8 bases and 3 bases respectively, with 13 bases between them. The CDR3 spans 14 residues. CDR3 residues: CASRKADDTGELFF. In DNA form, the CDR3 reads TGTGCCAGCCGTAAGGCGGACGACACCGGGGAGCTGTTTTTT.